This T cell receptor beta chain was observed in a study of regulatory T cells in long-lasting Graves disease. For the study at large: It was over 5 years of antithyroid drugs, with positive TSH receptor antibodies, that meant persistent Graves' disease.

Noted time point: persistent/refractory GD, antithyroid drugs over 5 years with positive TRAb. From RNA extracted from PBMCs, the TCR library was made. From each patient, 8 to 10 milliliters of peripheral blood was drawn and collected into an EDTA anticoagulant tube. Both iRepertoire HTBI primers and Arm-PCR of CDR3 regions were used to build the TCR beta libraries. As processed by the authors: Spanning all samples, the identified segments comprised 60 to 70 TRBV and about 13 TRBJ. MiXCR, run by TCRdb on the multiplex PCR reads, gives a single entry per CDR3 protein. The V and J calls were not made by the authors but by TCRdb's processing. The sample lists about 460,000 distinct CDR3 sequences; 22% were seen once. This clonotype showed up many times. The CDR3 is 15 amino acids. The V gene end was trimmed by 0 bases and the J gene end by 6 bases; junction bases not matched to a gene: 7. Germline CDR1 MNHEY, CDR2 SVGAGI.

Sequences were derived from peripheral blood mononuclear cells (PBMCs), sampled when the disease was refractory, from a patient treated with antithyroid drugs. The clonotype comes from a female donor with Graves disease. V gene TRBV6-5 combines with J gene TRBJ2-7; TRBD1 aligns across 8 bases. The CDR3 nucleotides read TGTGCCAGCAGTTACTCGAAGGCAGGGGGCGTCGAGCAGTACTTC. Residues: CASSYSKAGGVEQYF.